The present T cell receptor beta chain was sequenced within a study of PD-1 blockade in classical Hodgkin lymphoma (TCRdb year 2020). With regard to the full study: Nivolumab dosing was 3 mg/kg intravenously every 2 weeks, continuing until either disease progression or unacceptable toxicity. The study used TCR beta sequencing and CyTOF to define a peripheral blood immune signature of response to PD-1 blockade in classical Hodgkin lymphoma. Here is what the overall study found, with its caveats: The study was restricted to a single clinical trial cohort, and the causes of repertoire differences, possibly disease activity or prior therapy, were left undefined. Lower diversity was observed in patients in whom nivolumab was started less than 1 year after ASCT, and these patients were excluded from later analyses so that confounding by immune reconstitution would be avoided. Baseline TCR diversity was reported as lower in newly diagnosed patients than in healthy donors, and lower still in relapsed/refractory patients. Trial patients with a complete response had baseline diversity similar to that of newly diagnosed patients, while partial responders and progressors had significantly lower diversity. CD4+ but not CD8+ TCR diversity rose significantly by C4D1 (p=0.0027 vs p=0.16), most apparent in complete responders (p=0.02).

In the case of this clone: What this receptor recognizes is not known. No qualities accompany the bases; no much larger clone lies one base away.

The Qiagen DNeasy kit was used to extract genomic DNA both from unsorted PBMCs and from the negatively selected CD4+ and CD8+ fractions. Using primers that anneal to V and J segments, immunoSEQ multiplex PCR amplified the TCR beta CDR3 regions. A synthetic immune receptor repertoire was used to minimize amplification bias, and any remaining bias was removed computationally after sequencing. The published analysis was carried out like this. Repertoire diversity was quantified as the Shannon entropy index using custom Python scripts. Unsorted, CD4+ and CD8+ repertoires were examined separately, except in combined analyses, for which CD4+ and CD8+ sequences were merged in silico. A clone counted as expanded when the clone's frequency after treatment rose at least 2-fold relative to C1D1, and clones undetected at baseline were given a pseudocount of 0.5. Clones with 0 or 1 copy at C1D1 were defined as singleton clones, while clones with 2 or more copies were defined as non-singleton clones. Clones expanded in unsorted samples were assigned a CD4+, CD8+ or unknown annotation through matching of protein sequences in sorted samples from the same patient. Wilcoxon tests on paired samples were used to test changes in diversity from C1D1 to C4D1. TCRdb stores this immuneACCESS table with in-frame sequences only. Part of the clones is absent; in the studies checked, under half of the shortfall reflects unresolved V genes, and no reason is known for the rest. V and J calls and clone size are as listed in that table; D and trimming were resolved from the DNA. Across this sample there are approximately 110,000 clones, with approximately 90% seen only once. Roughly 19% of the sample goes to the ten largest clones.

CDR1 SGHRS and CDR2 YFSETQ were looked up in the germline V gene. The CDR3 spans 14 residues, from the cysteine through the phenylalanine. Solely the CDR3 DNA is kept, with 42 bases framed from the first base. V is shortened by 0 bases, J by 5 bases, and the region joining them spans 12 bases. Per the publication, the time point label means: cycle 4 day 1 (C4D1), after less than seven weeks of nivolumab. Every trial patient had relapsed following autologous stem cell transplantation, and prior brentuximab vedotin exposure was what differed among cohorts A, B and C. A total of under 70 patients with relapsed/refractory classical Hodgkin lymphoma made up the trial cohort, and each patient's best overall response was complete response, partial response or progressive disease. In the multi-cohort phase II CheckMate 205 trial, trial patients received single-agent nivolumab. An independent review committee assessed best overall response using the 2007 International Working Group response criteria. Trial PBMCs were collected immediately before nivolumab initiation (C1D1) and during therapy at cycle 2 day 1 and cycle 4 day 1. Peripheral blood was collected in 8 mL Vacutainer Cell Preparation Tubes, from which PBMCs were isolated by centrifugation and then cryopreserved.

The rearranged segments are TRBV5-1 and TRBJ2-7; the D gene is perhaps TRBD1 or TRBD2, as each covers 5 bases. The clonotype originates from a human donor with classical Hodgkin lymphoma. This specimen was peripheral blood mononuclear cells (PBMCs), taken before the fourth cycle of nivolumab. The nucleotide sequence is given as TGCGCCAGCAGCTTGGAAGGACGGGGCCACGAGCAGTACTTC. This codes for CASSLEGRGHEQYF.